A selection of T cell receptor beta chains follows, all from one sample in a study of blood T cell repertoires in COVID-19. The assay was immunoSEQ multiplex PCR, and TCRdb's table has in-frame clones only and misses some. The data hold some 50,000 clones, with 86% observed a single time. Sequenced sample: peripheral blood. The receptors were gathered from a human donor in a cohort sampled during active COVID-19. Both conserved end residues are part of each CDR3. D genes are given only for firm matches. Size tells how often a clone was seen (once, few, many) or the class of an expanded clone, and some rows leave it out.

>TRBJ2-7|.|.|TRBV7-8
TGTGCCAGCAGCCTCACGTCCAGATCCTACGAGCAGTACTTC
CASSLTSRSYEQYF
>TRBJ2-3|.|.|TRBV5-1
TGCGCCAGCAGCTTGGACCAGGCAGGTACGCAGTATTTT
CASSLDQAGTQYF
>TRBJ2-1|.|TRBD2|TRBV11-2
TGTGCCAGCAGCTCCGGGACTAGCGGGAGTAGCCACAATGAGCAGTTCTTC
CASSSGTSGSSHNEQFF
>TRBJ2-3|.|.|TRBV4-1
TGCGCCAGCAGCCAAGATGGAAGGGCAGGGCATACGCAGTATTTT
CASSQDGRAGHTQYF
>TRBJ2-5|.|.|TRBV6-5
TGTGCCAGCAGCCTCGGACTGGGGGAGACCCAGTACTTC
CASSLGLGETQYF
>TRBJ1-2|few|.|TRBV30
TGTGCCTGGAGTCCTATGGGCCTCTATGGCTACACCTTC
CAWSPMGLYGYTF
>TRBJ2-7|few|.|TRBV7-9
TGTGCCAGCAGCTTTTCACAGGGTGGCTCCTACGAGCAGTACTTC
CASSFSQGGSYEQYF
>TRBJ2-7|.|.|TRBV7-2
TGTGCCAGCAGCTTAGTGGGCCGAAGCTCCTACGAGCAGTACTTC
CASSLVGRSSYEQYF
>TRBJ2-4|.|.|TRBV5-5
TGTGCCAGCAGCTTTAATGAGGACATTCAGTACTTC
CASSFNEDIQYF
>TRBJ2-3|.|TRBD1|TRBV19
TGTGCCAGTACCCTGAGCGGACAGGGCACAGATACGCAGTATTTT
CASTLSGQGTDTQYF
>TRBJ2-1|.|TRBD2|TRBV3-1/TRBV3-2
TGTGCCAGCAGCCAGAAAGGGGCGGGGGGGATAGACAATGAGCAGTTCTTC
CASSQKGAGGIDNEQFF